A selection of T cell receptor beta chains follows, all from one sample in a study of metastatic and nonmetastatic thyroid tumors. TCRdb re-called clones from the PCR reads using MiXCR. Found here are 30,000 to 40,000 clones, 18% of them singletons; the top ten hold under 15%. The sequencing input was blood. The receptors shown here come from a male donor with papillary thyroid cancer or a benign thyroid nodule (not recorded which). Some clones in this sample may be carry-over from other donors' samples. The CDR3 runs from the conserved cysteine through the conserved F or W. A D gene is named only where the DNA matches it firmly. Some rows mark clone size as missing; the rest say once, few, many or name a class of expanded clone.

v_call: TRBV7-2
d_call: TRBD1
j_call: TRBJ2-7
clone_size: once
cdr3_nt: TGTGCCAGCAGCCAAAACAGGGGTTCCTACGAGCAGTACTTC
cdr3_aa: CASSQNRGSYEQYF

v_call: TRBV6-5
d_call: .
j_call: TRBJ1-1
clone_size: many
cdr3_nt: TGTGCCAGCAGTTACGTTTTTGGTCCTGAAGCTTTCTTT
cdr3_aa: CASSYVFGPEAFF

v_call: TRBV3-1
d_call: .
j_call: TRBJ2-7
clone_size: .
cdr3_nt: TGTGCCAGCAGCCTGGCCTCCAGGGGCGAGCAGTACTTC
cdr3_aa: CASSLASRGEQYF

v_call: TRBV5-8
d_call: .
j_call: TRBJ2-3
clone_size: many
cdr3_nt: TGTGCCAGCAGCTTGGCACGGGGGCGAACAGCAGATACGCAGTATTTT
cdr3_aa: CASSLARGRTADTQYF

v_call: TRBV20-1
d_call: .
j_call: TRBJ2-1
clone_size: .
cdr3_nt: TGCAGTGCTATTTGGGGGATTAACAATGAGCAGTTCTTC
cdr3_aa: CSAIWGINNEQFF

v_call: TRBV15
d_call: .
j_call: TRBJ1-2
clone_size: many
cdr3_nt: TGTGCCACCAGCAGAGACCCCGGACGCGGCTACACCTTC
cdr3_aa: CATSRDPGRGYTF

v_call: TRBV11-2
d_call: .
j_call: TRBJ2-6
clone_size: .
cdr3_nt: TGTGCCAGCAGTCATTATCCCAGCTCTGGGGCCAACGTCCTGACTTTC
cdr3_aa: CASSHYPSSGANVLTF

v_call: TRBV3-1
d_call: .
j_call: TRBJ1-2
clone_size: many
cdr3_nt: TGTGCCAGCAGCCAGGCGGACAGCTTCTATGGCTACACCTTC
cdr3_aa: CASSQADSFYGYTF

v_call: TRBV27
d_call: .
j_call: TRBJ2-5
clone_size: many
cdr3_nt: TGTGCCAGCAGACCCCTGGTAGTGGAGACCCAGTACTTC
cdr3_aa: CASRPLVVETQYF

v_call: TRBV11-2
d_call: TRBD2
j_call: TRBJ2-7
clone_size: .
cdr3_nt: TGTGCCAGCAGCCGTTACTCAGCGGGAGACGAGCAGTACTTC
cdr3_aa: CASSRYSAGDEQYF

v_call: TRBV19
d_call: TRBD1
j_call: TRBJ1-2
clone_size: few
cdr3_nt: TGTGCCAGTAGTCGACAGGGGCTGGAAGGCTACACCTTC
cdr3_aa: CASSRQGLEGYTF

v_call: TRBV5-6
d_call: .
j_call: TRBJ2-7
clone_size: many
cdr3_nt: TGTGCCAGCAGCTTGGAGGACGAGCAGTACTTC
cdr3_aa: CASSLEDEQYF

v_call: TRBV2
d_call: TRBD2
j_call: TRBJ2-1
clone_size: .
cdr3_nt: TGTGCCAGCAGATCCGGGACTAGCGGGAGTGAGCAGTTCTTC
cdr3_aa: CASRSGTSGSEQFF

v_call: TRBV12-5
d_call: .
j_call: TRBJ1-1
clone_size: many
cdr3_nt: TGTGCTAGTGGAACCGACTACACTGAAGCTTTCTTT
cdr3_aa: CASGTDYTEAFF

v_call: TRBV19
d_call: .
j_call: TRBJ1-2
clone_size: few
cdr3_nt: TGTGCCACAAGACAGACCTATGGCTACACCTTC
cdr3_aa: CATRQTYGYTF

v_call: TRBV5-1
d_call: .
j_call: TRBJ2-3
clone_size: .
cdr3_nt: TGCGCCAGCAGCTCCAAGGCAAGCACAGATACGCAGTATTTT
cdr3_aa: CASSSKASTDTQYF

v_call: TRBV28
d_call: TRBD1
j_call: TRBJ1-3
clone_size: .
cdr3_nt: TGTGCCAGCCGCGGACAGGAACTCTCTGGAAACACCATATATTTT
cdr3_aa: CASRGQELSGNTIYF

v_call: TRBV5-6
d_call: .
j_call: TRBJ2-5
clone_size: .
cdr3_nt: TGTGCCAGCAGCGCTCTCTCCGGACTACAAGAGACCCAGTACTTC
cdr3_aa: CASSALSGLQETQYF

v_call: TRBV11-2
d_call: TRBD2
j_call: TRBJ2-5
clone_size: many
cdr3_nt: TGTGCCAGCAGCTTAGTCGGGCTAGCGGGGGGGCCTGGGGGAGAGACCCAGTACTTC
cdr3_aa: CASSLVGLAGGPGGETQYF

v_call: TRBV11-3
d_call: TRBD1
j_call: TRBJ2-7
clone_size: .
cdr3_nt: TGTGCCATCAGTAGACAGGGGGTAATGCACGATCAGTACTTC
cdr3_aa: CAISRQGVMHDQYF

v_call: TRBV28
d_call: TRBD2
j_call: TRBJ2-3
clone_size: .
cdr3_nt: TGTGCCAGCAGACCTAGCGGGGGGAAGGATACGCAGTATTTT
cdr3_aa: CASRPSGGKDTQYF

v_call: TRBV6-1
d_call: .
j_call: TRBJ2-3
clone_size: .
cdr3_nt: TGTGCCACCATGGACCGCACAGATACGCAGTATTTT
cdr3_aa: CATMDRTDTQYF

v_call: TRBV4-1
d_call: .
j_call: TRBJ2-2
clone_size: .
cdr3_nt: TGCGCCAGCAGCCAAGATCTGGGGCGACCCGGGGAGCTGTTTTTT
cdr3_aa: CASSQDLGRPGELFF

v_call: TRBV19
d_call: .
j_call: TRBJ1-5
clone_size: many
cdr3_nt: TGTGCCAGTAGTATAGGCGGGGTTGGGCAGCCCCAGCATTTT
cdr3_aa: CASSIGGVGQPQHF

v_call: TRBV5-8
d_call: .
j_call: TRBJ1-5
clone_size: many
cdr3_nt: TGTGCCAGCAGCTTTAGGGTTAGCAATCAGCCCCAGCATTTT
cdr3_aa: CASSFRVSNQPQHF

v_call: TRBV7-2
d_call: .
j_call: TRBJ2-1
clone_size: many
cdr3_nt: TGTGCCAGCAGCACCTCAAGCCAGTGGAATGAGCAGTTCTTC
cdr3_aa: CASSTSSQWNEQFF

v_call: TRBV30
d_call: .
j_call: TRBJ1-2
clone_size: many
cdr3_nt: TGTGCCTGGAGTGTATTTCTAGGGGGAGGTGGCTACACCTTC
cdr3_aa: CAWSVFLGGGGYTF

v_call: TRBV15
d_call: .
j_call: TRBJ1-5
clone_size: .
cdr3_nt: TGTGCCACCAGCAGAGGTTTATTTCAGCCCCAGCATTTT
cdr3_aa: CATSRGLFQPQHF

v_call: TRBV20-1
d_call: .
j_call: TRBJ2-7
clone_size: .
cdr3_nt: TGCAGTTCTCCCCCGGAGGGCATGGGTTACGAGCAGTACTTC
cdr3_aa: CSSPPEGMGYEQYF

v_call: TRBV10-3
d_call: TRBD2
j_call: TRBJ2-5
clone_size: few
cdr3_nt: TGTGCCATCAGTGAGGGGACTAGCGGGAGTGAGACCCAGTACTTC
cdr3_aa: CAISEGTSGSETQYF

v_call: TRBV18
d_call: TRBD1
j_call: TRBJ2-7
clone_size: many
cdr3_nt: TGTGCCAGCTCACCCCAGGGACAGGGGTTATTCGAGCAGTACTTC
cdr3_aa: CASSPQGQGLFEQYF

v_call: TRBV28
d_call: .
j_call: TRBJ1-2
clone_size: many
cdr3_nt: TGTGCCAGCAGACCTCCGAATAACTATGGCTACACCTTC
cdr3_aa: CASRPPNNYGYTF

v_call: TRBV19
d_call: .
j_call: TRBJ1-6
clone_size: .
cdr3_nt: TGTGCCAGTAGTATAGATCGGCTTTCACCCCTCCACTTT
cdr3_aa: CASSIDRLSPLHF

v_call: TRBV19
d_call: .
j_call: TRBJ1-2
clone_size: few
cdr3_nt: TGTGCCAGTAGTCATAGGGAGGGTCACCGCGGCTACACCTTC
cdr3_aa: CASSHREGHRGYTF

v_call: TRBV5-5
d_call: .
j_call: TRBJ2-7
clone_size: many
cdr3_nt: TGTGCCAGCTTCGCCCAGGGGTTCGAGCAGTACTTC
cdr3_aa: CASFAQGFEQYF

v_call: TRBV6-1
d_call: TRBD1
j_call: TRBJ1-3
clone_size: few
cdr3_nt: TGTGCCAGCAGTGACGGGACAGGGAGCACTGGAAACACCATATATTTT
cdr3_aa: CASSDGTGSTGNTIYF

v_call: TRBV20-1
d_call: TRBD1
j_call: TRBJ2-7
clone_size: many
cdr3_nt: TGCAGTGCTGTGACAGGGGGGCTCTACGAGCAGTACTTC
cdr3_aa: CSAVTGGLYEQYF

v_call: TRBV11-2
d_call: .
j_call: TRBJ2-1
clone_size: .
cdr3_nt: TGTGCCAGCAGGTACGACATTTACAATGAGCAGTTCTTC
cdr3_aa: CASRYDIYNEQFF

v_call: TRBV4-1
d_call: TRBD1
j_call: TRBJ2-7
clone_size: many
cdr3_nt: TGCGCCAGCAGCCCCGGGACAGGGGCCTACGAGCAGTACTTC
cdr3_aa: CASSPGTGAYEQYF

v_call: TRBV20-1
d_call: .
j_call: TRBJ2-3
clone_size: .
cdr3_nt: TGCAGTGCTAGAGATCGAGGCCCCACAGATACGCAGTATTTT
cdr3_aa: CSARDRGPTDTQYF

v_call: TRBV6-1
d_call: .
j_call: TRBJ1-1
clone_size: many
cdr3_nt: TGTGCCAGCAGGCGTTCCAGGGTTTTCTGGACTGAAGCTTTCTTT
cdr3_aa: CASRRSRVFWTEAFF

v_call: TRBV30
d_call: TRBD1
j_call: TRBJ1-2
clone_size: many
cdr3_nt: TGTGCCTGGAGCGCAAGGACAGGGAAGGTTTACTATGGCTACACCTTC
cdr3_aa: CAWSARTGKVYYGYTF

v_call: TRBV2
d_call: .
j_call: TRBJ2-6
clone_size: few
cdr3_nt: TGTGCCAGCAGTGAAGCAGATGGGGCCAACGTCCTGACTTTC
cdr3_aa: CASSEADGANVLTF

v_call: TRBV20-1
d_call: .
j_call: TRBJ1-2
clone_size: many
cdr3_nt: TGCAGTGCTAAAGAATGGGCGGTACGAGTCACCACCTTC
cdr3_aa: CSAKEWAVRVTTF

v_call: TRBV6-1
d_call: TRBD1
j_call: TRBJ1-2
clone_size: .
cdr3_nt: TGTGCCAGCAGTGAAGCGTTCGGTTTTCGGGACAGGGCTGGCTACACCTTC
cdr3_aa: CASSEAFGFRDRAGYTF

v_call: TRBV4-1
d_call: .
j_call: TRBJ2-2
clone_size: .
cdr3_nt: TGCGCCAGCGAGGGGATTGGGTCGAACACCGGGGAGCTGTTTTTT
cdr3_aa: CASEGIGSNTGELFF

v_call: TRBV20-1
d_call: TRBD1
j_call: TRBJ1-2
clone_size: .
cdr3_nt: TGCAGTGCGGGGGTGGAGAGGGGGACAGTGAGTAACTATGGCTACACCTTC
cdr3_aa: CSAGVERGTVSNYGYTF

v_call: TRBV20-1
d_call: .
j_call: TRBJ2-7
clone_size: many
cdr3_nt: TGCAGTGCTAGTAAGGACAGTCGGGCCTACGAGCAGTACTTC
cdr3_aa: CSASKDSRAYEQYF

v_call: TRBV5-6
d_call: .
j_call: TRBJ2-4
clone_size: many
cdr3_nt: TGTGCCAGCAGCCCATTGGTACCGCATGTAGGGATGGTCGAAAACATTCAGTACTTC
cdr3_aa: CASSPLVPHVGMVENIQYF

v_call: TRBV28
d_call: .
j_call: TRBJ1-1
clone_size: many
cdr3_nt: TGTGCCAGCAGTTTTCTCAGGCCGCCTGAAGCTTTCTTT
cdr3_aa: CASSFLRPPEAFF

v_call: TRBV12-3/TRBV12-4
d_call: TRBD1
j_call: TRBJ2-7
clone_size: many
cdr3_nt: TGTGCCAGCAGACAGGACAGGGAAGGTCTCTACGAGCAGTACTTC
cdr3_aa: CASRQDREGLYEQYF

v_call: TRBV20-1
d_call: .
j_call: TRBJ2-7
clone_size: many
cdr3_nt: TGCAGTGCTACCCCGTTGGGCGCGTCCTACGAGCAGTACTTC
cdr3_aa: CSATPLGASYEQYF

v_call: TRBV19
d_call: TRBD2
j_call: TRBJ2-7
clone_size: few
cdr3_nt: TGTGCCAGTAAAGAAGCGGGAGTATCCGAGCAGTACTTC
cdr3_aa: CASKEAGVSEQYF

v_call: TRBV5-6
d_call: TRBD2
j_call: TRBJ2-5
clone_size: many
cdr3_nt: TGTGCCAGCAGCTTGGTGGCGGGAGGTGGAGAGACCCAGTACTTC
cdr3_aa: CASSLVAGGGETQYF

v_call: TRBV11-2
d_call: .
j_call: TRBJ2-7
clone_size: many
cdr3_nt: TGTGCCAGCAGCTTAGGTCCAGGGCTCCGAGGCAACGAGCAGTACTTC
cdr3_aa: CASSLGPGLRGNEQYF

v_call: TRBV12-3/TRBV12-4
d_call: .
j_call: TRBJ1-6
clone_size: .
cdr3_nt: TGTGCCAGCGGCAGGGAAGGTTCACCCCTCCACTTT
cdr3_aa: CASGREGSPLHF

v_call: TRBV27
d_call: TRBD1
j_call: TRBJ2-4
clone_size: few
cdr3_nt: TGTGCCAGCAGTTTAAAAATTGGGACAGTAAAAAACATTCAGTACTTC
cdr3_aa: CASSLKIGTVKNIQYF

v_call: TRBV6-2/TRBV6-3
d_call: TRBD1
j_call: TRBJ2-5
clone_size: .
cdr3_nt: TGTGCCAGCAGTTACCCACAGGGGGCAGAGACCCAGTACTTC
cdr3_aa: CASSYPQGAETQYF

v_call: TRBV30
d_call: .
j_call: TRBJ2-7
clone_size: many
cdr3_nt: TGTGCCTGGACGTTCCGAACTCGGCCCTACGAGCAGTACTTC
cdr3_aa: CAWTFRTRPYEQYF